These 4 T cell receptor beta chains were sequenced from one sample in a study of cytomegalovirus exposure and HLA in healthy donors (dated by TCRdb to 2015 to 2018). Libraries came from the immunoSEQ multiplex PCR assay. The table comes from immuneACCESS by way of TCRdb, which keeps in-frame sequences with V and J called. Part of the clones is missing from these tables; in studies checked, under half for an unresolved V gene and the rest for unknown reasons. This sample is represented by some 130,000 clones; 75% to 90% of them were singletons. The ten largest clones add up to 0.95% to 1.5% of the sample. The sample comprised PBMCs. The receptor set was obtained from a woman between 18 and 29 years old in good health and CMV-seronegative.

The chain uses TRBV19 and TRBJ2-7; 9 bases map to TRBD2. The ends lost 4 bases at V and 5 bases at J; junction bases unmatched: 6. The V gene's germline CDR1 is LNHDA and CDR2 SQIVND (reference sequence). The CDR3 is made up of 14 amino acids. The CDR3 loop reads CASSKSGGTHEQYF. In DNA form, the CDR3 reads TGTGCCAGTAGTAAAAGCGGGGGGACCCACGAGCAGTACTTC.

This sequence joins TRBV7-2 and TRBJ1-1; D gene ambiguous. The CDR3 loop spans 12 amino acids. V lost 1 base, J lost 3 bases, and 3 bases lay in between. Germline V CDR1 and CDR2: SGHTA, FQGNSA. The CDR3 loop reads CASSLVYTEAFF. The CDR3 coding sequence is TGTGCCAGCAGCTTAGTCTACACTGAAGCTTTCTTT.

The chain couples TRBV19 to TRBJ1-1, with D possibly matching TRBD1 (5 bases). There are 15 residues in the CDR3. CDR1 is LNHDA and CDR2 is SQIVND in the germline V gene (reference sequence). The germline V and J ends were trimmed by 0 bases and 0 bases, with 8 bases remaining between them. The CDR3, as DNA: TGTGCCAGTAGTATAGATCAGGGTCTGAACACTGAAGCTTTCTTT. It is translated as CASSIDQGLNTEAFF.

The chain employs TRBV9 and TRBJ1-6; TRBD1 aligns across 10 bases. This CDR3 has 18 amino acids. V lost 0 bases to trimming and J lost 0 bases; unmatched junction nucleotides: 3. Germline V CDR1 and CDR2: SGDLS, YYNGEE. The CDR3 nucleotides are TGTGCCAGCAGCGTAGACGGACAGGGGGGCTCCTATAATTCACCCCTCCACTTT. Amino acid sequence: CASSVDGQGGSYNSPLHF.